These T cell receptor beta chains were read from a single sample in a study of T-cell memory formation after mild COVID-19. One entry per CDR3 protein, called by TCRdb with MiXCR from the 5' RACE reads. This sample has about 600,000 distinct CDR3 sequences, with 20% to 25% found just once. Sample: PBMCs or a T cell subset sorted from them (not recorded which). These receptor sequences come from an adult woman who had mild COVID-19 (a few samples of this study predate the infection). Cell type and time point are not known. The CDR3 runs from the conserved cysteine through the conserved F or W. A D gene is named only where the DNA matches it firmly. The size of a clone is reported for some rows only, either as once, few or many, or as a class for expanded clones.

V gene: TRBV7-9; J gene: TRBJ2-3; D gene: TRBD2; clone size: many; CDR3 protein: CASSLIFGMREESDTQYF; CDR3 DNA: TGTGCCAGCAGCTTAATTTTCGGCATGCGGGAGGAAAGTGATACGCAGTATTTT
V gene: TRBV28; J gene: TRBJ1-2; D gene: NA; clone size: NA; CDR3 protein: CARREERKDGYTF; CDR3 DNA: TGTGCCAGGCGAGAAGAGCGCAAGGATGGCTACACCTTC
V gene: TRBV20-1; J gene: TRBJ2-1; D gene: TRBD2; clone size: many; CDR3 protein: CSARDYRDPGGDEQFF; CDR3 DNA: TGCAGTGCTAGAGATTACCGGGACCCGGGAGGCGATGAGCAGTTCTTC
V gene: TRBV7-2; J gene: TRBJ2-7; D gene: TRBD2; clone size: NA; CDR3 protein: CASSSRASGIAYEQYF; CDR3 DNA: TGTGCCAGCAGCTCTAGGGCTAGCGGGATTGCCTACGAGCAGTACTTC
V gene: TRBV12-3/TRBV12-4; J gene: TRBJ1-1; D gene: NA; clone size: NA; CDR3 protein: CASSFYGGPEAFF; CDR3 DNA: TGTGCCAGCAGTTTTTACGGGGGGCCTGAAGCTTTCTTT
V gene: TRBV19; J gene: TRBJ2-1; D gene: TRBD2; clone size: NA; CDR3 protein: CATRGRREGLRISNEQFF; CDR3 DNA: TGTGCCACCCGAGGGCGGCGGGAGGGCCTCCGGATCTCGAATGAGCAGTTCTTC
V gene: TRBV6-5; J gene: TRBJ1-5; D gene: TRBD1; clone size: NA; CDR3 protein: CASSSVRLRDRGRGAQHF; CDR3 DNA: TGTGCCAGCAGTTCGGTCCGTCTCCGGGACAGGGGGCGCGGAGCCCAGCATTTT
V gene: TRBV4-2; J gene: TRBJ2-3; D gene: TRBD2; clone size: NA; CDR3 protein: CASSQFSGGAADTQYF; CDR3 DNA: TGTGCCAGCAGCCAGTTCAGCGGGGGGGCCGCAGATACGCAGTATTTT
V gene: TRBV20-1; J gene: TRBJ2-7; D gene: NA; clone size: many; CDR3 protein: CSATGRNHYEQYF; CDR3 DNA: TGCAGTGCTACGGGACGCAACCACTACGAGCAGTACTTC
V gene: TRBV4-3; J gene: TRBJ2-7; D gene: NA; clone size: NA; CDR3 protein: CASSQESGGTYEQYF; CDR3 DNA: TGCGCCAGCAGCCAAGAATCGGGCGGCACCTACGAGCAGTACTTC
V gene: TRBV5-1; J gene: TRBJ2-2; D gene: TRBD1; clone size: few; CDR3 protein: CASRTGGEVGELFF; CDR3 DNA: TGCGCCAGCCGTACAGGGGGCGAGGTCGGGGAGCTGTTTTTT
V gene: TRBV12-3/TRBV12-4; J gene: TRBJ2-7; D gene: TRBD1; clone size: NA; CDR3 protein: CASSFARGSEQYF; CDR3 DNA: TGTGCCAGCAGTTTCGCCAGGGGGAGCGAGCAGTACTTC
V gene: TRBV14; J gene: TRBJ2-7; D gene: TRBD1; clone size: NA; CDR3 protein: CASSQLTGQGSSYEQYF; CDR3 DNA: TGTGCCAGCAGCCAGCTCACAGGACAGGGTAGCTCCTACGAGCAGTACTTC
V gene: TRBV5-6; J gene: TRBJ2-1; D gene: TRBD1; clone size: few; CDR3 protein: CASSLDGQGKIHEQFF; CDR3 DNA: TGTGCCAGCAGCTTGGACGGACAGGGCAAAATCCATGAGCAGTTCTTC
V gene: TRBV25-1; J gene: TRBJ2-5; D gene: TRBD1; clone size: NA; CDR3 protein: CASSGQGAETQYF; CDR3 DNA: TGTGCCAGCAGTGGGCAGGGGGCCGAGACCCAGTACTTC
V gene: TRBV5-1; J gene: TRBJ2-5; D gene: NA; clone size: few; CDR3 protein: CASSGNSWQETQYF; CDR3 DNA: TGCGCCAGCAGCGGGAACTCATGGCAAGAGACCCAGTACTTC
V gene: TRBV20-1; J gene: TRBJ2-3; D gene: NA; clone size: NA; CDR3 protein: CSARDRVDTQYF; CDR3 DNA: TGCAGTGCTAGAGATAGGGTTGATACGCAGTATTTT
V gene: TRBV5-1; J gene: TRBJ2-4; D gene: TRBD1; clone size: NA; CDR3 protein: CASSPGQGQNIQYF; CDR3 DNA: TGCGCCAGCAGTCCGGGACAGGGCCAAAACATTCAGTACTTC
V gene: TRBV4-3; J gene: TRBJ2-7; D gene: TRBD1; clone size: few; CDR3 protein: CASSQGGTGHYEQYF; CDR3 DNA: TGCGCCAGCAGCCAAGGGGGGACAGGTCACTACGAGCAGTACTTC
V gene: TRBV3-1; J gene: TRBJ1-1; D gene: NA; clone size: NA; CDR3 protein: CASSLAGVKNTEAFF; CDR3 DNA: TGTGCCAGCAGTCTAGCGGGAGTAAAGAACACTGAAGCTTTCTTT
V gene: TRBV27; J gene: TRBJ1-2; D gene: NA; clone size: few; CDR3 protein: CASSSLLRPVHGYTF; CDR3 DNA: TGTGCCAGCAGTTCACTTCTTCGGCCAGTTCATGGCTACACCTTC
V gene: TRBV5-1; J gene: TRBJ1-2; D gene: NA; clone size: many; CDR3 protein: CASSLAENYGYTF; CDR3 DNA: TGTGCCAGCAGTTTAGCAGAGAACTATGGCTACACCTTC
V gene: TRBV5-4; J gene: TRBJ2-1; D gene: TRBD2; clone size: NA; CDR3 protein: CASSLGVAGGPHNEQFF; CDR3 DNA: TGTGCCAGCAGCTTGGGGGTAGCGGGAGGGCCCCACAATGAGCAGTTCTTC
V gene: TRBV4-2; J gene: TRBJ2-1; D gene: NA; clone size: NA; CDR3 protein: CASSQGLEPSYNEQFF; CDR3 DNA: TGTGCCAGCAGCCAAGGGCTAGAGCCCTCCTACAATGAGCAGTTCTTC
V gene: TRBV19; J gene: TRBJ2-1; D gene: TRBD2; clone size: many; CDR3 protein: CASSSGGSSYNEQFF; CDR3 DNA: TGTGCCAGTAGTAGCGGGGGAAGCTCCTACAATGAGCAGTTCTTC
V gene: TRBV7-2; J gene: TRBJ2-1; D gene: TRBD2; clone size: many; CDR3 protein: CASSLGPRGGQSYNEQFF; CDR3 DNA: TGTGCCAGCAGCTTAGGGCCCCGGGGGGGCCAATCCTACAATGAGCAGTTCTTC
V gene: TRBV11-2; J gene: TRBJ2-1; D gene: TRBD2; clone size: few; CDR3 protein: CASSRRTSGSMHEQFF; CDR3 DNA: TGTGCCAGCAGCAGACGGACTAGCGGGAGTATGCATGAGCAGTTCTTC
V gene: TRBV30; J gene: TRBJ2-5; D gene: TRBD2; clone size: NA; CDR3 protein: CAWSVGLVRQETQYF; CDR3 DNA: TGTGCCTGGAGTGTCGGACTAGTGAGACAAGAGACCCAGTACTTC
V gene: TRBV5-6; J gene: TRBJ2-5; D gene: NA; clone size: many; CDR3 protein: CASSPGLRETQYF; CDR3 DNA: TGTGCCAGCAGCCCGGGACTCCGAGAGACCCAGTACTTC
V gene: TRBV11-2; J gene: TRBJ2-1; D gene: TRBD2; clone size: NA; CDR3 protein: CASSLGGAGFPDEQFF; CDR3 DNA: TGTGCCAGCAGCTTAGGGGGAGCGGGATTTCCCGATGAGCAGTTCTTC
V gene: TRBV25-1; J gene: TRBJ1-6; D gene: NA; clone size: NA; CDR3 protein: CASRGMADNSPLHF; CDR3 DNA: TGTGCCAGCAGGGGAATGGCAGATAATTCACCCCTCCACTTT
V gene: TRBV11-2; J gene: TRBJ2-5; D gene: NA; clone size: few; CDR3 protein: CASSLGGRRETQYF; CDR3 DNA: TGTGCCAGCAGCTTAGGAGGGAGGAGGGAGACCCAGTACTTC
V gene: TRBV7-6; J gene: TRBJ2-7; D gene: TRBD1; clone size: few; CDR3 protein: CASSLGGGASEQYF; CDR3 DNA: TGTGCCAGCAGCTTAGGAGGGGGCGCGTCCGAGCAGTACTTC
V gene: TRBV10-3; J gene: TRBJ2-1; D gene: NA; clone size: few; CDR3 protein: CAISEQGGGNEQFF; CDR3 DNA: TGTGCCATCAGTGAACAGGGTGGGGGCAATGAGCAGTTCTTC
V gene: TRBV5-1; J gene: TRBJ2-1; D gene: NA; clone size: few; CDR3 protein: CASSLTSPNHNERFF; CDR3 DNA: TGCGCCAGCAGCTTGACTAGCCCTAACCACAATGAGCGGTTCTTC
V gene: TRBV30; J gene: TRBJ1-1; D gene: NA; clone size: NA; CDR3 protein: CAWSRWENTEAFF; CDR3 DNA: TGTGCCTGGAGTCGGTGGGAGAACACTGAAGCTTTCTTT
V gene: TRBV7-2; J gene: TRBJ2-5; D gene: NA; clone size: few; CDR3 protein: CASSPQTRAQETQYF; CDR3 DNA: TGTGCCAGCAGCCCGCAGACGCGTGCGCAAGAGACCCAGTACTTC